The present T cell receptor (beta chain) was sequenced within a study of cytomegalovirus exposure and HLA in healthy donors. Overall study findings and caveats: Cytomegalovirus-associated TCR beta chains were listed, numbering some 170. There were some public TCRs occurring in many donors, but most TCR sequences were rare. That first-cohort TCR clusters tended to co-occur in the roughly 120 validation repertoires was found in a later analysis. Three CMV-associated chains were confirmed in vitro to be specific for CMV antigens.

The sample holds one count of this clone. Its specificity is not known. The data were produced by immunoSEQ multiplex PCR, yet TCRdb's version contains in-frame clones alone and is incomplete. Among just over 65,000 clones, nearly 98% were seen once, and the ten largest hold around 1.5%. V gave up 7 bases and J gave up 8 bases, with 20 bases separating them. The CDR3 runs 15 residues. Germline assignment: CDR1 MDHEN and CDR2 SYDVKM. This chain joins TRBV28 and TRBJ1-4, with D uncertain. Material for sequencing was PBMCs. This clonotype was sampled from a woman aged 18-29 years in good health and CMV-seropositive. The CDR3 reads CASTNKEQSGEKLFF. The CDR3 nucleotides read TGTGCCAGCACAAATAAGGAACAGAGTGGGGAAAAACTGTTTTTT.